This T cell receptor beta chain was identified during a study of type 1 and type 2 diabetes patients. Across the study: Magnetic bead positive selection isolated CD4+ or CD8+ T cells from PBMCs. A total of about 19 million paired-end reads came from the whole study.

PCR was run on genomic DNA. Multiplex PCR with 30 forward and 13 reverse primers amplified the TCR beta CDR3. TCRdb reprocessed the multiplex PCR reads with MiXCR, giving one entry per CDR3 protein. The sample has 270,000 or so distinct CDR3 sequences, roughly 44% seen once. This clonotype appeared once. One end of the junction fails to match germline, which may point to a read error. This CDR3 is 11 amino acids long. Germline V lookup: CDR1 SGHDN, CDR2 FVKESK. The chain uses TRBV14 and TRBJ2-2, with no clear D. The sample consisted of peripheral blood mononuclear cells (PBMCs). The source of this sequence is a man between 18 and 29 years old with type 2 diabetes. CDR3 nucleotide sequence: TGTGACAGCACCAATACCGGGGAGCTGTTTTTT. Translation gives CDSTNTGELFF. Drawing the rest from reference TRBV14 and TRBJ2-2, the complete variable domain is EAGVTQFPSHSVIEKGQTVTLRCDPISGHDNLYWYRRVMGKEIKFLLHFVKESKQDESGMPNNRFLAERTGGTYSTLKVQPAELEDSGVYFCDSTNTGELFFGEGSRLTVL.